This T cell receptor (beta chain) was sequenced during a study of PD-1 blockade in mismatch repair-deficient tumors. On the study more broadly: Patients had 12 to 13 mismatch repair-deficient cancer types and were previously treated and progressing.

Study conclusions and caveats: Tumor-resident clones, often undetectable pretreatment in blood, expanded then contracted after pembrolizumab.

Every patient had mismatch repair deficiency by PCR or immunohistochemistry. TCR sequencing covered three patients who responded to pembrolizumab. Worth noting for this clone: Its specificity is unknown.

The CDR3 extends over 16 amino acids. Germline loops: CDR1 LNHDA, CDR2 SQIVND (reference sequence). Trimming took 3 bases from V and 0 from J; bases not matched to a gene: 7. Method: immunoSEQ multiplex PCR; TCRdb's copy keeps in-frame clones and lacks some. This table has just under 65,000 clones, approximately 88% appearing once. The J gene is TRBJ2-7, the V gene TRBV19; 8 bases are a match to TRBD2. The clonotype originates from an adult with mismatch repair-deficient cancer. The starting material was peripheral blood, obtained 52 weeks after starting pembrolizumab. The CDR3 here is CASSIFTSGSSYEQYF. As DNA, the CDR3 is TGTGCCAGTAGTATTTTCACCAGCGGGAGCTCCTACGAGCAGTACTTC.